This T cell receptor beta chain is drawn from a study of CD8 T cells in ankylosing spondylitis. At least ten counts were recorded for this clonotype. TCRdb recomputed calls from the 5' RACE reads with MiXCR, one row per CDR3 protein. The sample carries around 150,000 distinct CDR3 sequences, about 6.7% recorded once. The TCR sequence derives from a female donor with ankylosing spondylitis or in good health (not recorded which). Material for sequencing was blood, either unsorted or a sorted T cell fraction (not recorded which).

The CDR3 nucleotides read TGTGCCAGCAGAAAAACAGGGACCCACTACGAGCAGTACTTC. Translation: CASRKTGTHYEQYF. The chain links TRBV7-2 to TRBJ2-7; D may be TRBD1 (6 bases). The CDR3 is 14 residues long. V was clipped by 6 bases and J by 3 bases, with 15 bases between them. CDR1 and CDR2 (germline): SGHTA, FQGNSA.